Following are 24 T cell receptor beta chains from one sample sequenced in a study of blood T cell repertoires in COVID-19. Libraries were prepared by immunoSEQ multiplex PCR; TCRdb keeps only in-frame clonotypes and omits some of them. The table records about 59,000 clones, 65% to 80% of them present only once. Sequencing was carried out using peripheral blood. The receptors here all came from a human donor in a cohort sampled during active COVID-19.

This clone was detected a few times. The V call is TRBV19, the J call TRBJ1-5; D remains ambiguous. V dropped 8 bases and J dropped 6 bases, with 23 bases sitting between them. This CDR3 spans 16 amino acids. The germline CDR1 and CDR2 sequences are LNHDA and SQIVND (reference sequence). The CDR3 here is CASLSVRQGLPQPQHF. The DNA for the CDR3 is TGTGCCAGTCTAAGTGTAAGACAAGGTCTTCCTCAGCCCCAGCATTTT.

The chain is built from TRBV7-8 and TRBJ2-1, with D perhaps TRBD2 (6 bases). V was shortened by 1 base and J by 12 bases, with 13 bases between the two germline ends. This CDR3 comprises 13 residues. In germline, CDR1 is SGHVS, CDR2 FQNEAQ. The CDR3 region is CASSLVRGMVQFF. The CDR3 DNA reads TGTGCCAGCAGCTTAGTTCGGGGGATGGTGCAGTTCTTC.

The chain combines TRBV5-1 with TRBJ2-1; 9 bases line up with TRBD1. The CDR3 sequence is 16 residues long. The J segment lost 1 base and the V segment lost 1 base, leaving 3 bases of the junction unmatched. Germline V lookup: CDR1 SGHRS, CDR2 YFSETQ. CDR3 nucleotides: TGCGCCAGCAGCTTGAGGGGACAGGGATCCTACAATGAGCAGTTCTTC. Translation gives CASSLRGQGSYNEQFF.

The chain links TRBV28 to TRBJ2-3; perhaps TRBD2 as D (6 bases). CDR3 length equals 13 residues. Germline CDR1 MDHEN, CDR2 SYDVKM. V was clipped by 7 bases and J by 4 bases, with 12 bases between them. CDR3 in DNA: TGTGCCAGCACCCGGAGGGAAGCAGATACGCAGTATTTT. It encodes CASTRREADTQYF.

Concerning this clone itself: Germline and junction disagree at one end, which may indicate a read error. The rearrangement uses TRBV7-7 and TRBJ2-5; TRBD2 matches 8 bases. Germline V gene lookup returns CDR1 SSHAT and CDR2 FNYEAQ (reference sequence). CDR3 length equals 15 residues. For the CDR3, the DNA is TGTGCTAGCAGCTTAGGTCCCGGGAGGGCAGAGACCCAGTACTTC. It codes for CASSLGPGRAETQYF. Filled out from reference TRBV7-7 and TRBJ2-5, the complete variable domain reads GAGVSQSPRYKVTKRGQDVTLRCDPISSHATLYWYQQALGQGPEFLTYFNYEAQPDKSGLPSDRFSAERPEGSISTLTIQRTEQRDSAMYRCASSLGPGRAETQYFGPGTRLLVL.

This rearrangement joins TRBV6-2 or TRBV6-3 to TRBJ2-7, with TRBD1 matching over 10 bases. The length of the CDR3 is 15 residues. Germline loops: CDR1 MNHEY, CDR2 SVGEGT. Losses at the gene ends were 3 bases for V and 2 bases for J; bases not matched to a gene: 4. CDR3 nucleotides: TGTGCCAGCAGTTATACCGGGACAGGGGCCTACGAGCAGTACTTC. Protein sequence: CASSYTGTGAYEQYF.

The V call is TRBV19, the J call TRBJ2-1; perhaps TRBD2 as D (5 bases). Germline CDR1 is LNHDA and CDR2 is SQIVND (reference sequence). V lost 3 bases, J lost 8 bases, and 23 bases lay in between. The length of the CDR3 is 17 residues. As DNA, the CDR3 is TGTGCCAGTAGTATGGGGTCGTCCCTCCCCGGGAACGATGAGCAGTTCTTC. This gives the protein CASSMGSSLPGNDEQFF.

As to this clone: At one end, the junction sequence differs from germline, possibly due to a read error. The chain combines TRBV4-2 with TRBJ2-7; weak D call: TRBD1 (6 bases). Germline loops: CDR1 LGHNA, CDR2 YNFKEQ. CDR3 length: 12 amino acids. The CDR3 DNA follows: TGTGCCAGCAGCCAGGACCAGGGGTCCCCGAACTTC. Residues: CASSQDQGSPNF.

The rearrangement links TRBV9 to TRBJ2-1; the D is unclear. Trimming left V 0 bases short and J 0 bases short, with 10 bases between. Germline loops: CDR1 SGDLS, CDR2 YYNGEE. The CDR3 runs 16 residues. The CDR3 here is CASSVVGYSSYNEQFF. The CDR3 nucleotides read TGTGCCAGCAGCGTAGTGGGCTACAGCTCCTACAATGAGCAGTTCTTC.

J is TRBJ2-1 and V is TRBV7-2; 8 bases are shared with TRBD2. J lost 6 bases, V lost 5 bases, and 12 bases had no gene match. The germline gives CDR1 SGHTA, CDR2 FQGNSA. The length of the CDR3 is 16 residues. The CDR3 reads CASSASLAGGFNEQFF. In nucleotides, the CDR3 is TGTGCCAGCAGCGCCAGTTTGGCGGGAGGTTTCAATGAGCAGTTCTTC.

This clone was counted a single time. This chain uses TRBV4-3 with TRBJ2-7; tentatively, D is TRBD2 (5 bases). This CDR3 is 14 amino acids long. V shed 0 bases and J shed 2 bases, with 8 bases lying between them. Germline-derived CDR1 and CDR2 are LGHNA and YSLEER. The chain's CDR3 is CASSQDEGTYEQYF. Here the CDR3 DNA reads TGCGCCAGCAGCCAAGACGAGGGAACCTACGAGCAGTACTTC.

The chain recombines TRBV27 with TRBJ2-7, with 7 bases that match TRBD2. The V and J ends lost 0 bases and 1 base, in that order; junction bases with no gene match: 9. The CDR3 spans 17 residues. Germline CDR1 and CDR2: MNHEY and SMNVEV (reference sequence). The DNA of the CDR3 is TGTGCCAGCAGTTTATCGCCCGGGGGGAGGTTATCCTACGAGCAGTACTTC. Translation: CASSLSPGGRLSYEQYF.

V gene TRBV7-9 combines with J gene TRBJ1-2; no clear D gene. The V end was cut by 4 bases, the J end by 8 bases, with 23 bases between. The length of the CDR3 is 16 residues. Germline CDR1 SEHNR, CDR2 FQNEAQ (reference sequence). The CDR3 nucleotides read TGTGCCAGCAGCTCCACGGGAAACCAGGCCCACCGCGGCTACACCTTC. As protein: CASSSTGNQAHRGYTF.

The chain carries TRBV6-5 and TRBJ1-5, with 9 nucleotides matching TRBD1. The CDR3 runs 14 residues. Trimming cost V 8 bases and J 6 bases; bases outside gene matches: 8. The germline gives CDR1 MNHEY, CDR2 SVGAGI. CDR3 bases: TGTGCCAGCGGGTGGGGACAGGGCTCTCAGCCCCAGCATTTT. Its translation: CASGWGQGSQPQHF.

This sequence joins TRBV3-1 (or the pseudogene TRBV3-2) and TRBJ1-4, with TRBD1 matching 9 bases. The CDR3 spans 16 residues. CDR1 and CDR2 (germline): LGHDT, YNNKEL (reference sequence). The J segment lost 7 bases and the V segment lost 0 bases, leaving 6 bases of the junction unmatched. CDR3 bases: TGTGCCAGCAGCCAAGATGGGACAGGGCGGTTTGAAAAACTGTTTTTT. Its translation: CASSQDGTGRFEKLFF.

A single count supports this clone. The genes are TRBV27 and TRBJ2-5; no reliable D call. The CDR3 has 13 amino acids. CDR1 is MNHEY and CDR2 is SMNVEV in the germline V gene (reference sequence). The V end was cut by 7 bases, the J end by 4 bases, with 13 bases between. CDR3 coding DNA: TGTGCCAGCAAAGGTCTAGGCCGAGAGACCCAGTACTTC. Protein: CASKGLGRETQYF.

V gene TRBV6-6 combines with J gene TRBJ2-7; 7 positions match TRBD1. The CDR3 loop spans 15 amino acids. In germline, CDR1 is MNHNY, CDR2 SVGAGI (reference sequence). The V segment lost 5 bases and the J segment 0 bases; nucleotides outside the gene matches: 7. The CDR3 protein is CASSTRTGVSYEQYF. Written as DNA, the CDR3 is TGTGCCAGCAGTACCCGGACAGGCGTCTCCTACGAGCAGTACTTC.

The chain is built from TRBV3-1 (or the pseudogene TRBV3-2) and TRBJ2-2; 8 bases are shared with TRBD2. CDR3 length: 15 amino acids. J gave up 6 bases and V 7 bases, and 10 bases lay outside the gene matches. The V gene's germline CDR1 is LGHDT and CDR2 YNNKEL (reference sequence). In DNA form, the CDR3 reads TGTGCCAGCAAGACGGCGGGGGGCGGGTCCGGGGAGCTGTTTTTT. Its translation is CASKTAGGGSGELFF.

CDR3: CASSPSGHQGTQYF. The CDR3 nucleotides read TGTGCCAGCTCACCCTCGGGACACCAGGGGACCCAGTACTTC. The V and J genes are TRBV18 and TRBJ2-5, with TRBD1 as a possible D gene (6 bases). This CDR3 has 14 amino acids. Germline CDR1 KGHSH, CDR2 LQKENI. V gave up 3 bases and J gave up 7 bases, with 15 bases separating them.

On this clone: Within the sample, other DNA sequences also encode this same CDR3. This sequence joins TRBV4-3 and TRBJ2-7, with 7 nucleotides matching TRBD1. Losses at the gene ends were 0 bases for V and 3 bases for J; bases not matched to a gene: 2. CDR3 length: 14 residues. Germline lookup yields CDR1 LGHNA and CDR2 YSLEER. CDR3 sequence reads: CASSQDRTGYEQYF. CDR3 sequence (DNA): TGCGCCAGCAGCCAAGATAGGACAGGCTACGAGCAGTACTTC.

The chain is built from TRBV24-1 and TRBJ2-7; 9 bases are shared with TRBD1. Germline V gene data show CDR1 as KGHDR and CDR2 as SFDVKD. The CDR3 covers 18 residues. J lost 5 bases, V lost 4 bases, and 17 bases had no gene match. Here the CDR3 reads CATSEGPGQGLGYDEQYF. For the CDR3, the DNA is TGTGCCACCAGTGAGGGCCCGGGACAGGGTCTTGGGTATGACGAGCAGTACTTC.

This chain joins TRBV29-1 and TRBJ2-7; 8 bases align to TRBD1. V gave up 3 bases and J gave up 6 bases; unmatched junction bases: 7. The CDR3 contains 13 residues. Germline values: CDR1 SQVTM, CDR2 ANQGSEA. The DNA of the CDR3 is TGCAGCGTTGAGTCCGGGACAGGAGGCGAGCAGTACTTC. It is translated as CSVESGTGGEQYF.

The chain uses TRBV29-1 and TRBJ2-7; 15 bases match TRBD2. The V and J ends lost 6 bases and 6 bases, in that order; junction bases with no gene match: 3. The CDR3 is 13 residues long. Germline CDR1 and CDR2: SQVTM and ANQGSEA. As DNA, the CDR3 is TGCAGCGTCCGGACTAGCGGGAGGGGCGAGCAGTACTTC. It yields the protein CSVRTSGRGEQYF.

The chain links TRBV7-9 to TRBJ2-1; the D gene is possibly TRBD2 (5 bases). The germline CDR1 and CDR2 sequences are SEHNR and FQNEAQ (reference sequence). V lost 8 bases and J 12 bases, leaving 26 bases between the germline ends. The CDR3 totals 15 residues. The CDR3 DNA reads as TGTGCCAGCGCCGCCCAACGGTTTCCGGGTCGGGGGCAGTTCTTC. Protein product: CASAAQRFPGRGQFF.